This T cell receptor beta chain is from a study of cytomegalovirus exposure and HLA in healthy donors. In the PCR, 60 Vbeta and 13 Jbeta primers were used. The repertoire was sequenced with immunoSEQ multiplex PCR; TCRdb's copy has only in-frame clones and lacks some. Recorded for this sample: approximately 140,000 clones. Trimming removed 4 bases from V and 4 bases from J, with 19 bases in between. CDR3 length: 16 residues. Germline CDR1 MGHRA, CDR2 YSYEKL. Study observations and caveats: A few V segments could not be told apart, such as TRBV6-2 and TRBV6-3, and were left out. In a later analysis, V- and J-gene trimming of beta chains associated with a DCLRE1C missense variant, replicated independently.

On this clone itself: The antigen is not known.

The donors gave bone marrow, and they were healthy. The V call is TRBV4-1, the J call TRBJ1-2, with D tentatively TRBD1 (5 bases). This receptor was taken from a woman in her thirties or forties in good health and CMV-seronegative. Sequencing was done on a sample of PBMCs. The CDR3 region has the DNA TGCGCCAGCAGCCTTGGGTCCGGGACTCCATCCTATGGCTACACCTTC. Residues: CASSLGSGTPSYGYTF.